This T cell receptor beta chain comes out of a study of blood T cells in healthy people across ages. Whole-study results and caveats: Investigators viewed diversity estimates from one million T cells as underestimates, the study reported.

Primers used in a second PCR of roughly 6 to 12 cycles were a sample-barcoded 5' primer and a J-beta primer mix. TCRdb re-called the 5' RACE reads through MiXCR, storing one row per CDR3 protein. The top ten clones hold 7.7% of a sample with around 1,500,000 distinct CDR3 sequences, 28% of them seen once. Every sample had a minimum of 6.5 million PBMCs isolated. V shed 6 bases, J shed 4 bases, and the junction held 6 bases outside the gene matches. CDR1 MNHEY and CDR2 SVGAGI come from the germline V gene. The CDR3 is made up of 14 amino acids. Worth noting for this clonotype: Antigen specificity is unknown.

The specimen sequenced was blood. The chain is built from TRBV6-5 and TRBJ1-1; TRBD1 matches 9 bases. The clonotype was recovered from a woman between 25 and 40 years old in good health. The CDR3 region has the DNA TGTGCCAGCAGGCGGACAGGGGTTGGCACTGAAGCTTTCTTT. It codes for CASRRTGVGTEAFF.